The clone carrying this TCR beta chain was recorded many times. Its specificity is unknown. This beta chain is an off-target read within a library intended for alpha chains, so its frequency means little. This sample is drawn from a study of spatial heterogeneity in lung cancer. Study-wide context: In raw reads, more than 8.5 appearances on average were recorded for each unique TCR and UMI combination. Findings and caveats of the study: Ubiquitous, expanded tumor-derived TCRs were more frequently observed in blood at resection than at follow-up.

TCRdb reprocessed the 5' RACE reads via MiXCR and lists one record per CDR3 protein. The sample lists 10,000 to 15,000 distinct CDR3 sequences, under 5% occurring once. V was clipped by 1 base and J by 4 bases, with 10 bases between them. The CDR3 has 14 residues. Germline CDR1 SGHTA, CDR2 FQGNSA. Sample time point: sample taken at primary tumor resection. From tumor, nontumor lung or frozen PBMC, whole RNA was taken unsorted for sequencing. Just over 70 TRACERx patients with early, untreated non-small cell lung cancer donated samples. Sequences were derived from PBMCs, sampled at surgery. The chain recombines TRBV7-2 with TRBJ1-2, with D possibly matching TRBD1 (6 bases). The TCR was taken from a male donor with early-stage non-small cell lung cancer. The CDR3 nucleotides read TGTGCCAGCAGCTTAGATGGAGGGGGCTATGGCTACACCTTC. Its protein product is CASSLDGGGYGYTF.